This T cell receptor (beta chain) was retrieved from a study of cytomegalovirus exposure and HLA in healthy donors. Study-wide context: Membership in the Caucasian-associated ancestry cluster was found for about 84% of fewer than 450 genotyped donors.

While unrecorded immune exposures were likely, the donors were nominally healthy when sampled. V was shortened by 4 bases and J by 5 bases, with 11 bases between the two germline ends. This CDR3 comprises 13 residues. Germline values: CDR1 KGHSH, CDR2 LQKENI. A multiplex PCR was run with 60 Vbeta primers and 13 Jbeta primers. Using immunoSEQ multiplex PCR, the repertoire was profiled, and TCRdb retains in-frame clones only, with some absent. The sample has about 160,000 clones; about 85% are singletons. Source material: PBMCs. The chain uses TRBV18 and TRBJ2-5; tentative D call: TRBD1 (5 bases). This TCR was recovered from a man in his late teens or twenties in good health and CMV-seronegative. The CDR3, as DNA: TGTGCCAGCTCACTGGGGCCCAAGGAGACCCAGTACTTC. Translated: CASSLGPKETQYF.